This TCR beta chain was sequenced in a study of CD8 T cells in Susac syndrome. Study findings and constraints: The study conceded that its TCR sequencing and HLA analysis involved relatively few individuals.

Random hexamers were used to reverse transcribe an amount of about 0.5 to 1 ug RNA. MiXCR, applied by TCRdb to the immunoSEQ multiplex PCR reads, yields one record per CDR3 protein. This sample has around 80,000 distinct CDR3 sequences, with approximately 93% found just once. The CDR3 covers 15 residues. Trimming stripped 6 bases from V and 1 base from J, with 13 bases between. As to this clonotype: Antigen: not known.

This receptor was taken from a human donor with Susac syndrome. Sequencing was done on a sample of CD8+ T cells from PBMCs. The chain is built from TRBV12-3 or TRBV12-4 and TRBJ2-4; D remains unclear. The CDR3 DNA is TGTGCCAGCAGCTCGACGGCGTACGCCAAAAACATTCAGTACTTC. Translation gives CASSSTAYAKNIQYF.